Presented here are 21 T cell receptor beta chains from one specimen sequenced in a study of CD4 T cells in relation to SARS-CoV-2 and coronaviruses. Their antigen targets remain unknown. TCRdb's copy holds only in-frame clones and misses some; the assay was immunoSEQ multiplex PCR. The sample lists about 35,000 clones, about 80% occurring once. The sequenced sample was naive CD4+ T cells from PBMCs, cultured in vitro. Regarding subset: naive CD4+ T cells isolated by negative enrichment. The receptors were gathered from an adult with COVID-19.

The CDR3, as DNA: TGTGCCTGGAGTGAACCGGGACAGGGACGCGAAAAACTGTTTTTT. Amino acids: CAWSEPGQGREKLFF. The chain is built from TRBV30 and TRBJ1-4; 9 nucleotides agree with TRBD1. The CDR3 loop spans 15 amino acids. In germline, CDR1 is GTSNPN, CDR2 SVGIG (reference sequence). J gave up 8 bases and V 1 base, and 8 bases lay outside the gene matches.

V and J are TRBV19 and TRBJ1-4; D gene uncertain. The CDR3 length is 17 residues. Germline-derived CDR1 and CDR2 are LNHDA and SQIVND (reference sequence). V was shortened by 4 bases and J by 10 bases, with 25 bases between the two germline ends. In DNA, the CDR3 is TGTGCCAGTAGTACCGTCCGGACCTTATCTCGGGGAGGAAAACTGTTTTTT. Encoded protein: CASSTVRTLSRGGKLFF.

The V and J genes are TRBV7-2 and TRBJ2-1; possibly TRBD2 for D (6 bases). CDR1 and CDR2 (germline): SGHTA, FQGNSA. V was cut by 3 bases and J by 7 bases, with 10 bases left in between. This CDR3 comprises 13 residues. The CDR3 DNA is TGTGCCAGCAGCTTGGGCGGGGTGAATGAGCAGTTCTTC. Translated: CASSLGGVNEQFF.

V usage is TRBV5-1 and J usage is TRBJ2-7; TRBD1 matches 9 bases. The CDR3 has 15 amino acids. The J segment lost 0 bases and the V segment lost 4 bases, leaving 5 bases of the junction unmatched. Germline values: CDR1 SGHRS, CDR2 YFSETQ. The CDR3 nucleotides are TGCGCCAGCAGCAATGACAGGGGGGCCTCCTACGAGCAGTACTTC. It is translated as CASSNDRGASYEQYF.

The chain joins TRBV28 to TRBJ1-6; a possible D gene is TRBD1 (6 bases). V gave up 5 bases and J gave up 9 bases, with 14 bases separating them. Germline V CDR1 and CDR2: MDHEN, SYDVKM. This CDR3 is built from 14 residues. CDR3 nucleotides: TGTGCCAGCAGTCCACCCAGGGGCGGTTCACCCCTCCACTTT. As protein: CASSPPRGGSPLHF.

The chain employs TRBV29-1 and TRBJ2-2; D may be TRBD2 (6 bases). The CDR3 contains 12 residues. Trimming left V 5 bases short and J 6 bases short, with 10 bases between. CDR1 is SQVTM, CDR2 ANQGSEA, per germline. CDR3 sequence: CSVLGGSGELFF. The CDR3, as DNA: TGCAGCGTTTTGGGGGGATCCGGGGAGCTGTTTTTT.

This clone has more than one count but fewer than ten. The chain recombines TRBV18 with TRBJ2-1; TRBD1 might be the D (6 bases). Germline CDR1 reads KGHSH; CDR2 reads LQKENI. The V end was cut by 6 bases, the J end by 2 bases, with 11 bases between. The CDR3 covers 14 residues. The DNA of the CDR3 is TGTGCCAGCTCTACCCGGGACACCTACAATGAGCAGTTCTTC. Translation: CASSTRDTYNEQFF.

This chain joins TRBV5-6 and TRBJ2-2, with D perhaps given as TRBD1 or TRBD2 (5 bases each). Germline loops: CDR1 SGHDT, CDR2 YYEEEE. V was clipped by 0 bases and J by 2 bases, with 8 bases between them. The CDR3 has 15 amino acids. The CDR3 loop reads CASSLGGINTGELFF. In DNA, the CDR3 is TGTGCCAGCAGCTTGGGGGGGATAAACACCGGGGAGCTGTTTTTT.

This chain links TRBV6-1 with TRBJ1-2; 9 positions match TRBD1. The CDR3 loop spans 14 amino acids. Germline lookup yields CDR1 MNHNS and CDR2 SASEGT. The J segment lost 3 bases and the V segment lost 2 bases, leaving 1 base of the junction unmatched. The CDR3 nucleotides read TGTGCCAGCAGTGAAAGGGACAGGGACTATGGCTACACCTTC. Its protein product is CASSERDRDYGYTF.

The chain joins TRBV5-1 to TRBJ2-2; D tentatively fits TRBD1 or TRBD2 (5 bases each). V lost 3 bases to trimming and J lost 4 bases, with 10 bases between them. Germline V gene sequence: CDR1 SGHRS, CDR2 YFSETQ. CDR3 size: 14 residues. The CDR3 DNA reads TGCGCCAGCAGCTCCGGGGCGGTCACCGGGGAGCTGTTTTTT. Protein: CASSSGAVTGELFF. Full variable domain (missing parts from reference TRBV5-1 and TRBJ2-2): KAGVTQTPRYLIKTRGQQVTLSCSPISGHRSVSWYQQTPGQGLQFLFEYFSETQRNKGNFPGRFSGRQFSNSRSEMNVSTLELGDSALYLCASSSGAVTGELFFGEGSRLTVL.

The V and J genes are TRBV28 and TRBJ1-5, with no clear D. The CDR3 extends over 13 amino acids. V lost 4 bases, J lost 7 bases, and 11 bases lay in between. CDR1 and CDR2 from the germline V gene are MDHEN and SYDVKM. The DNA for the CDR3 is TGTGCCAGCAGTTCCAACATAGGGCAGCCCCAGCATTTT. Protein sequence: CASSSNIGQPQHF.

The J gene is TRBJ1-1, the V gene TRBV28; TRBD1 is a possible D gene (5 bases). Germline lookup yields CDR1 MDHEN and CDR2 SYDVKM. The CDR3 has 16 amino acids. V was cut by 0 bases and J by 5 bases, with 16 bases left in between. CDR3 sequence reads: CASSLWGRGGSTEAFF. CDR3 DNA sequence: TGTGCCAGCAGTTTATGGGGGCGGGGGGGTAGTACTGAAGCTTTCTTT.

V gene TRBV2 combines with J gene TRBJ1-5; D ambiguous. The CDR3 sequence is 16 residues long. The V end lost 6 bases, the J end lost 2 bases, and 17 bases lay between the germline ends. The germline V gene has CDR1 SNHLY and CDR2 FYNNEI. CDR3 residues: CASRLEGGDRNQPQHF. CDR3 sequence (DNA): TGTGCCAGCAGACTTGAGGGCGGGGATCGCAATCAGCCCCAGCATTTT. The entire variable domain, with the rest obtained from reference TRBV2 and TRBJ1-5, is as follows: EPEVTQTPSHQVTQMGQEVILRCVPISNHLYFYWYRQILGQKVEFLVSFYNNEISEKSEIFDDQFSVERPDGSNFTLKIRSTKLEDSAMYFCASRLEGGDRNQPQHFGDGTRLSIL.

The chain recombines TRBV29-1 with TRBJ2-3; D is possibly TRBD2 (5 bases). Trimming took off 4 bases at V and 0 bases at J, with 8 bases between the two ends. Germline V gene data show CDR1 as SQVTM and CDR2 as ANQGSEA. This CDR3 has 13 amino acids. The CDR3 DNA reads as TGCAGCGTTGTGTTAGCGAGCACAGATACGCAGTATTTT. This sequence encodes CSVVLASTDTQYF.

The CDR3 DNA sequence: TGCGCCAGCAGCTTGACTAGCGGTAGCACAGATACGCAGTATTTT. Residues: CASSLTSGSTDTQYF. The V gene is TRBV5-1, the J gene TRBJ2-3; 8 nucleotides match TRBD2. J gave up 0 bases and V 1 base, and 1 base lay outside the gene matches. CDR3 length equals 15 residues. Germline V gene data show CDR1 as SGHRS and CDR2 as YFSETQ.

This clone has more than one count but fewer than ten. The chain links TRBV25-1 to TRBJ2-7, with 9 bases lining up with TRBD2. Germline CDR1 and CDR2: MGHDK and SYGVNS. CDR3 size: 15 residues. Trimming cost V 3 bases and J 3 bases; bases outside gene matches: 6. The CDR3 bases are TGTGCCAGCAGTGACCTGTCTAGCGGGGACTACGAGCAGTACTTC. It specifies CASSDLSSGDYEQYF.

This clone was counted between two and nine times. The gene calls are TRBV27 and TRBJ1-2; no clear D. Between the trimmed V and J ends, which lost 6 bases and 4 bases, there was a span of 12 bases. This CDR3 region has 13 residues. Germline CDR1 MNHEY, CDR2 SMNVEV (reference sequence). CDR3 sequence: CASSPFDRYGYTF. The CDR3 nucleotides are TGTGCCAGCAGCCCTTTCGACCGCTATGGCTACACCTTC.

This chain uses TRBV6-1 with TRBJ2-7, with D perhaps TRBD2 (6 bases). This CDR3 region has 15 residues. V lost 0 bases to trimming and J lost 4 bases, with 13 bases between them. Germline loops: CDR1 MNHNS, CDR2 SASEGT. The CDR3: CASSEALGLTYEQYF. The CDR3 DNA reads TGTGCCAGCAGTGAAGCGCTGGGACTGACATACGAGCAGTACTTC.

This chain links TRBV18 with TRBJ1-3; D remains unclear. Germline CDR1 and CDR2: KGHSH and LQKENI. This CDR3 has 15 amino acids. V was cut by 3 bases and J by 0 bases, with 9 bases left in between. The CDR3 spells CASSPAATSGNTIYF. The CDR3, as DNA: TGTGCCAGCTCACCCGCAGCAACCTCTGGAAACACCATATATTTT.

The chain employs TRBV11-1 and TRBJ2-5, with 7 bases aligning to TRBD1. The CDR3 extends over 13 amino acids. J was trimmed by 5 bases and V by 5 bases; bases with no gene match: 5. Germline V gene data show CDR1 as SGHAT and CDR2 as FQDESV (reference sequence). The CDR3 DNA follows: TGTGCCAGCAGCATAGGGGGCTGGGAGACCCAGTACTTC. It is translated as CASSIGGWETQYF.

In this sample, this clone turned up once. The chain recombines TRBV5-1 with TRBJ2-5, with TRBD2 matching over 15 bases. Looked up from germline, CDR1 is SGHRS and CDR2 is YFSETQ. Germline trimming cut 4 bases from V and 0 bases from J; bases unmatched to any gene: 7. The CDR3 length is 18 residues. The CDR3, as DNA: TGCGCCAGCAGCAGGACCGGGACTAGCGGGAGGTACCAAGAGACCCAGTACTTC. Translated, it gives CASSRTGTSGRYQETQYF.